This T cell receptor (beta chain) derives from a study of identical twins. Broader study findings: Models, which agreed with sharing between unrelated individuals, nonetheless underestimated the out-of-frame TCR alpha sharing seen in monozygotic twins.

TCRdb redid the calling of the 5' RACE reads with MiXCR, one entry per CDR3 protein. The sample holds roughly 240,000 distinct CDR3 sequences, approximately 7.8% seen once. The CDR3 totals 17 residues. The V end lost 3 bases, the J end lost 1 base, and 17 bases lay between the germline ends. CDR1 is MNHEY, CDR2 SMNVEV, per germline (reference sequence). This clonotype was seen a handful of times. Its matching antigen is unknown. This same sample was also taken into another study, of yellow fever vaccine responses in identical twins. That study reports: Twins reportedly had a vaccine T cell response that seemed partly convergent, partly personalized.

V is TRBV27 and J is TRBJ2-3; D perhaps matches TRBD2 (6 bases). Source material: CD8+ T cells sorted from blood. The receptor was derived from a woman aged 18-29 years in good health. CDR3 residues: CASSFYPDYPCTDTQYF. The CDR3 DNA follows: TGTGCCAGCAGTTTTTATCCGGACTATCCCTGCACAGATACGCAGTATTTT.